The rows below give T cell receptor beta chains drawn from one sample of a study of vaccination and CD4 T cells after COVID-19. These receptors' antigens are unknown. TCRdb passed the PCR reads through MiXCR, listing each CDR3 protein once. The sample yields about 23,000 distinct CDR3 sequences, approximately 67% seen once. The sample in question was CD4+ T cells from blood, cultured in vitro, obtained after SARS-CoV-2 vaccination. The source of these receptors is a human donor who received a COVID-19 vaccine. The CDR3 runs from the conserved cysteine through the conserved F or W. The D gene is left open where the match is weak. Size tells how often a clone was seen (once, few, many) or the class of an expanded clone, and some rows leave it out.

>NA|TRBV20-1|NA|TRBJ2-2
CSGSTTGELFF
TGCAGCGGATCCACCACCGGGGAGCTGTTTTTT
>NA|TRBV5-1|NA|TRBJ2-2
CASSTVPTGELFF
TGCGCCAGCAGCACCGTCCCCACCGGGGAGCTGTTTTTT
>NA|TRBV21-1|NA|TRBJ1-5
CASSKPTNQPQHF
TGTGCCAGCAGCAAGCCCACAAATCAGCCCCAGCATTTT
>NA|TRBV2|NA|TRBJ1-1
CASRTDMNTEAFF
TGTGCCAGCAGAACGGATATGAACACTGAAGCTTTCTTT
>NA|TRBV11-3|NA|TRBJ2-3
CASSSHRSRADTQYF
TGTGCCAGCAGCTCACACAGGTCCCGGGCAGATACGCAGTATTTT
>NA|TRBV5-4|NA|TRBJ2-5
CASSLAPGGWETQYF
TGTGCCAGCAGCTTGGCCCCCGGGGGTTGGGAGACCCAGTACTTC
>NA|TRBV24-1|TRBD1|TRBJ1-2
CATSDPPGTGEGYTF
TGTGCCACCAGTGACCCACCTGGGACAGGGGAGGGCTACACCTTC
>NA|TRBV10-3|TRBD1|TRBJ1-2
CAISQDRDFGYTF
TGTGCCATCAGCCAGGACAGGGACTTTGGCTACACCTTC
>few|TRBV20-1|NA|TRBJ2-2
CSATGPAPGELFF
TGCAGTGCCACCGGGCCTGCTCCCGGGGAGCTGTTTTTT
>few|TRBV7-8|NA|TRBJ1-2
CASSLGAGQSYGYTF
TGTGCCAGCAGCTTAGGGGCAGGACAATCCTATGGCTACACCTTC
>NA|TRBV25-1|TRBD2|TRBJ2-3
CASSAKRGGTDTQYF
TGTGCCAGCAGTGCGAAGCGGGGAGGCACAGATACGCAGTATTTT